In its sample, the clone carrying this TCR beta chain was seen many times. Its antigen is unknown. This entry is derived from a study of T-cell reconstitution after alpha-beta-depleted transplantation in children. Overall study findings and caveats: One year post-transplant, T-cell counts and diversity were largely derived from T cells produced anew.

V lost 5 bases, J lost 4 bases, and 13 bases lay in between. The CDR3 length is 14 residues. CDR1 is MNHNS, CDR2 SASEGT, per germline. Unique molecular identifiers were used to barcode this TCRbeta library. Using its own MiXCR run on the PCR reads, TCRdb lists one record per CDR3 protein. The sample lists around 700,000 distinct CDR3 sequences; less than 15% were seen once. V and J are TRBV6-1 and TRBJ2-3; D might be TRBD2 (5 bases). The sequence came from a girl aged 2-10 years with congenital amegakaryocytic thrombocytopenia, due to receive a stem cell transplant. The input for sequencing was PBMCs, taken before TCRalphabeta/CD19-depleted stem cell transplant. DNA for the CDR3: TGTGCCAGCAGTCTCCGGGGTGGCGCAGATACGCAGTATTTT. As protein: CASSLRGGADTQYF.